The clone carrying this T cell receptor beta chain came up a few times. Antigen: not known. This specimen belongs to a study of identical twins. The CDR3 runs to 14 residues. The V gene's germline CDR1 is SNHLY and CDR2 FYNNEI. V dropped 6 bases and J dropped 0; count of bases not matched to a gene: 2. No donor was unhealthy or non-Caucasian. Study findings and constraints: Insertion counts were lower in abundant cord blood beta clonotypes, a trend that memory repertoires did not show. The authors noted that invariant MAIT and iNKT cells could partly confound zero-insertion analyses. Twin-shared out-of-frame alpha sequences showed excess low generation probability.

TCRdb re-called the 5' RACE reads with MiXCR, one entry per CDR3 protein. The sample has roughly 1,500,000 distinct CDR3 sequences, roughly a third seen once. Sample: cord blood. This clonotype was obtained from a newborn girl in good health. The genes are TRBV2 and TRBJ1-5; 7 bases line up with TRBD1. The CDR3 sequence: CASRGQTSNQPQHF. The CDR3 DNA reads TGTGCCAGCAGGGGACAGACTAGCAATCAGCCCCAGCATTTT.